One and the same sample provided the 31 T cell receptor beta chains below, sequenced in a study of tumor-infiltrating lymphocytes in oesophageal squamous cell carcinoma. TCRdb reprocessed the PCR reads with MiXCR, giving one entry per CDR3 protein. The sample carries 15,000 to 25,000 distinct CDR3 sequences, 35% to 50% recorded once. The sample consisted of normal esophageal tissue next to the tumor. These receptor sequences come from a male donor with esophageal squamous cell carcinoma.

At least ten counts were recorded for this clonotype. This rearrangement joins TRBV6-1 to TRBJ1-2, with TRBD1 matching 12 bases. CDR3 length: 17 amino acids. Trimming at V came to 4 bases and at J to 1 base, leaving 7 bases not matched to a gene. CDR1 is MNHNS, CDR2 SASEGT, per germline. Here the CDR3 reads CASSAGGQGAGNYGYTF. The CDR3 DNA follows: TGTGCCAGCAGTGCCGGGGGACAGGGGGCAGGTAACTATGGCTACACCTTC.

This clonotype was seen many times. V and J are TRBV5-6 and TRBJ2-5, with 8 bases identical to TRBD1. V dropped 5 bases and J dropped 1; count of bases not matched to a gene: 4. The CDR3 length is 14 residues. The germline CDR1 and CDR2 sequences are SGHDT and YYEEEE. The CDR3 is CASRQGASQETQYF. CDR3 nucleotides: TGTGCCAGCAGGCAGGGGGCATCCCAAGAGACCCAGTACTTC.

The chain links TRBV20-1 to TRBJ2-1, with 10 bases fitting TRBD2. The J call may be faulty, since TRBJ2-7 better matches the DNA end. CDR3 length equals 15 residues. Germline-derived CDR1 and CDR2 are DFQATT and SNEGSKA (reference sequence). CDR3 protein: CSARDGVAGGYEQYF. In nucleotides, the CDR3 is TGCAGTGCTAGAGATGGGGTAGCGGGAGGTTACGAGCAGTACTTC.

This chain uses TRBV27 with TRBJ2-3; D gene uncertain. The V and J ends lost 0 bases and 4 bases respectively, with 5 bases between them. CDR3 length equals 13 residues. The germline V gene encodes CDR1 MNHEY and CDR2 SMNVEV (reference sequence). The CDR3 sequence: CASSLSMPDTQYF. The CDR3 region has the DNA TGTGCCAGCAGTTTATCCATGCCAGATACGCAGTATTTT.

As regards this clonotype: In this CDR3 the conserved last residue, phenylalanine or tryptophan, is missing, so a read error is likely. No DNA is shown, since the ends of the CDR3 on it are uncertain; the CDR3 is the one TCRdb lists. V usage is TRBV7-2 and J usage is TRBJ2-7; TRBD2 is the table's D call, not checked against the DNA. Per the germline V gene, CDR1 is SGHTA and CDR2 is FQGNSA. A total of 16 residues make up the CDR3, ends included. The CDR3 here is CASRKSLAGGEQYFGA.

This clonotype was seen a single time. The chain joins TRBV5-4 to TRBJ2-1, with D possibly TRBD2 on 7 matching bases. The end of the DNA aligns better with TRBJ2-5, so the J call may be wrong. Germline CDR1 reads SGHNT; CDR2 reads YYREEE (reference sequence). This CDR3 spans 13 amino acids. Written as DNA, the CDR3 is TGTGCCAGCAGCTGGGGAGGGGGAGAGACCCAGTACTTC. Its translation: CASSWGGGETQYF.

In the case of this clonotype: A junction end diverges from the germline sequence, so it may reflect a read error. The chain joins TRBV28 to TRBJ2-7, with D perhaps TRBD2 (7 bases). Germline lookup yields CDR1 MDHEN and CDR2 SYDVKM. The CDR3 has 17 residues. The CDR3, as DNA: TGTGCCAGCAGTTTTTGGGGGGGGCAGTACTATAATTCACCCCTCCACTTC. As protein: CASSFWGGQYYNSPLHF.

This clonotype showed up just once. No DNA is shown, since the ends of the CDR3 on it are uncertain; the CDR3 is the one TCRdb lists. The chain combines TRBV10-3 with TRBJ2-6. The CDR3 region is 18 residues in length, termini included. Germline-derived CDR1 and CDR2 are ENHRY and SYGVKD. The CDR3 sequence is CAISESGNVRWLRAVLRF.

This clonotype was counted a single time. The gene calls are TRBV11-2 and TRBJ2-5; weak D call: TRBD2 (6 bases). The germline CDR1 and CDR2 sequences are SGHAT and FQNNGV. Trimming cost V 4 bases and J 2 bases, with 11 bases left between them. This CDR3 has 14 residues. The CDR3 DNA reads TGTGCCAGCAGCTCAGGACTAAGGCAAGAGACCCAGTACTTC. It yields the protein CASSSGLRQETQYF.

In regard to this clonotype: As the CDR3 is not closed by the conserved phenylalanine or tryptophan, this likely results from a read error. Because the CDR3's place on the DNA is in doubt, the DNA is left out and the CDR3 is given as listed by TCRdb. The J gene is TRBJ1-1, the V gene TRBV24-1; the D call TRBD1 from the table was never checked on the DNA. CDR1 is KGHDR and CDR2 is SFDVKD in the germline V gene. The length of the CDR3 is 19 amino acids, counting both ends. CDR3 sequence reads: CATSDSCRDRPPTSSSSGQ.

The chain combines TRBV7-4 with TRBJ2-5, with D maybe TRBD1 (5 bases). The DNA end lines up better with TRBJ2-2; the J call may be wrong. Germline CDR1 reads SGHVT; CDR2 reads SQSDAQ. This CDR3 is built from 15 residues. Here the CDR3 reads CASSFPQGTTGELFF. Written as DNA, the CDR3 is TGTGCCAGCAGCTTCCCGCAGGGTACCACCGGGGAGCTGTTTTTT.

The genes are TRBV11-3 and TRBJ2-1; D possibly uses TRBD1 or TRBD2 (5 bases each). The tail of the sequence fits TRBJ2-4 better, so the J call may be wrong. There are 17 residues in the CDR3. The V gene's germline CDR1 is SGHNT and CDR2 YENEEA. The CDR3 DNA reads TGTGCCAGCAGTCCGTCTTGGGACCCAAGAGCCAAAAACATTCAGTACTTC. Amino acid sequence: CASSPSWDPRAKNIQYF.

V gene TRBV7-2 combines with J gene TRBJ2-7; D may correspond to TRBD1 or TRBD2 (5 bases each). Matching the DNA end better, TRBJ2-5 makes the J call doubtful. The V gene's germline CDR1 is SGHTA and CDR2 FQGNSA. This CDR3 has 13 amino acids. CDR3 nucleotide sequence: TGTGCCAGCAGCTCCGGGACGTATGGGACCCAGTACTTC. Its protein is CASSSGTYGTQYF.

The V and J genes are TRBV9 and TRBJ1-3; the D is unclear. Trimming took off 0 bases at V and 0 bases at J, with 7 bases between the two ends. This CDR3 region has 15 residues. The germline V gene has CDR1 SGDLS and CDR2 YYNGEE. As DNA, the CDR3 is TGTGCCAGCAGCGTAGGATCGGGCTCTGGAAACACCATATATTTT. Protein product: CASSVGSGSGNTIYF.

This clonotype was seen repeatedly, ten times or more. This chain links TRBV7-3 with TRBJ2-1; weak D call: TRBD2 (6 bases). The end of the DNA aligns better with TRBJ2-7, so the J call may be wrong. The length of the CDR3 is 15 residues. Germline V CDR1 and CDR2: SGHTA, FQGTGA. The CDR3 loop reads CASSPSGVSYNEQYF. The DNA for the CDR3 is TGTGCCAGCAGTCCCTCGGGAGTATCCTACAATGAGCAGTACTTC.

This clonotype was counted ten times or more. V and J are TRBV5-1 and TRBJ2-1; 9 bases line up with TRBD1. The V gene end was trimmed by 4 bases and the J gene end by 7 bases; junction bases not matched to a gene: 9. The CDR3 has 15 residues. Per the germline V gene, CDR1 is SGHRS and CDR2 is YFSETQ. The CDR3: CASSPVDRGSNEQFF. The DNA for the CDR3 is TGCGCCAGCAGCCCGGTGGACAGGGGTTCAAATGAGCAGTTCTTC. The full variable domain, with the rest looked up from reference TRBV5-1 and TRBJ2-1, is KAGVTQTPRYLIKTRGQQVTLSCSPISGHRSVSWYQQTPGQGLQFLFEYFSETQRNKGNFPGRFSGRQFSNSRSEMNVSTLELGDSALYLCASSPVDRGSNEQFFGPGTRLTVL.

This clonotype was observed at least ten times. A much larger clone is a single base away; this may be a read error. This chain joins TRBV28 and TRBJ2-7; D not certain. CDR1 and CDR2 (germline): MDHEN, SYDVKM. This CDR3 spans 12 amino acids. V dropped 5 bases and J dropped 7 bases, with 12 bases sitting between them. The CDR3 is CASSPTSNEQYF. DNA of the CDR3: TGTGCCAGCAGTCCAACAAGCAATGAGCAGTACTTC.

Here the CDR3 reads CASSPVPGLADTQYF. The CDR3 bases are TGTGCCAGCAGCCCAGTCCCGGGACTAGCTGATACGCAGTATTTT. V usage is TRBV11-3 and J usage is TRBJ2-3; 9 nucleotides line up with TRBD2. CDR1 and CDR2 (germline): SGHNT, YENEEA. This CDR3 is 15 amino acids long. V dropped 5 bases and J dropped 6; count of bases not matched to a gene: 9.

The chain links TRBV7-3 to TRBJ1-4; D might be TRBD1 (5 bases). Trimming stripped 0 bases from V and 7 bases from J, with 9 bases between. Germline CDR1 is SGHTA and CDR2 is FQGTGA. The CDR3 spans 14 residues. CDR3 protein: CASSLTREGEKLFF. The DNA of the CDR3 is TGTGCCAGCAGCTTAACCAGGGAGGGTGAAAAACTGTTTTTT.

This clonotype was observed at least ten times. The chain employs TRBV6-1 and TRBJ1-1; maybe TRBD1 (5 bases). V lost 6 bases and J lost 0, with 8 bases in between. Per the germline V gene, CDR1 is MNHNS and CDR2 is SASEGT. CDR3 size: 13 residues. The CDR3 nucleotides read TGTGCCAGCAGAACACAGGTGAACACTGAAGCTTTCTTT. As protein: CASRTQVNTEAFF.

Ten or more counts support this clonotype. The chain employs TRBV7-9 and TRBJ2-1, with TRBD2 matching 10 bases. In germline, CDR1 is SEHNR, CDR2 FQNEAQ (reference sequence). The V segment lost 5 bases and the J segment 1 base; nucleotides outside the gene matches: 2. The CDR3 sequence is 15 residues long. CDR3 in DNA: TGTGCCAGCAGCCGTAGCGGGAGGTCCTACAATGAGCAGTTCTTC. Its translation: CASSRSGRSYNEQFF. Full variable domain (missing parts from reference TRBV7-9 and TRBJ2-1): DTGVSQNPRHKITKRGQNVTFRCDPISEHNRLYWYRQTLGQGPEFLTYFQNEAQLEKSRLLSDRFSAERPKGSFSTLEIQRTEQGDSAMYLCASSRSGRSYNEQFFGPGTRLTVL.

The genes are TRBV29-1 and TRBJ2-1; 7 bases line up with TRBD1. The V gene's germline CDR1 is SQVTM and CDR2 ANQGSEA. The CDR3 contains 17 residues. V lost 0 bases to trimming and J lost 3 bases; unmatched junction nucleotides: 11. The CDR3 reads CSVEDPTGSDIYNEQFF. The CDR3 nucleotides are TGCAGCGTTGAAGACCCGACAGGGAGCGACATCTACAATGAGCAGTTCTTC.

This clonotype was recorded a few times. The rearrangement links TRBV7-2 to TRBJ2-5; D uncertain. The CDR3 has 12 amino acids. CDR1 and CDR2 (germline): SGHTA, FQGNSA. V was shortened by 1 base and J by 9 bases, with 9 bases between the two germline ends. CDR3 nucleotides: TGTGCCAGCAGCTTAGATACCGTCGCCCAGTACTTC. It is translated as CASSLDTVAQYF.

The chain carries TRBV7-3 and TRBJ2-5; TRBD2 agrees at 8 bases. The length of the CDR3 is 15 residues. CDR1 and CDR2 from the germline V gene are SGHTA and FQGTGA. V was clipped by 5 bases and J by 5 bases; unmatched bases: 10. DNA of the CDR3: TGTGCCAGCAGCCGCGAGGGGCGGGAGGTGGAGACCCAGTACTTC. It encodes CASSREGREVETQYF.

In its sample, this clonotype was seen a few times. Compared with germline, one end of the junction differs, possibly owing to a read error. The chain carries TRBV11-2 and TRBJ2-3, with D tentatively TRBD1 (8 bases). Looked up from germline, CDR1 is SGHAT and CDR2 is FQNNGV. The CDR3 sequence is 14 residues long. The DNA for the CDR3 is TGTGCCAGCAGCTCTTTGGACAGGGAGGGGGTTGGATTCTTC. It codes for CASSSLDREGVGFF.

Ten or more counts support this clonotype. Being one base from a much bigger clone, this may be a read error. This sequence joins TRBV7-3 and TRBJ2-7; D perhaps matches TRBD2 (6 bases). The CDR3 sequence is 13 residues long. The ends were cut back, 6 bases at V and 7 bases at J, with 16 bases in the middle. Germline lookup yields CDR1 SGHTA and CDR2 FQGTGA. The CDR3 DNA is TGTGCCAGCAGTCCGGGACTGGCAAATGAGCAGTACTTC. Protein sequence: CASSPGLANEQYF.

This clonotype has only one observation. The rearrangement links TRBV7-4 to TRBJ1-4; D gene ambiguous. The germline V gene encodes CDR1 SGHVT and CDR2 SQSDAQ. This CDR3 contains 14 residues. V was clipped by 3 bases and J by 6 bases, with 11 bases between them. CDR3 in DNA: TGTGCCAGCAGCTTGTTGCAGACCGATGAAAAACTGTTTTTT. Its translation is CASSLLQTDEKLFF.

About this clonotype itself: The conserved phenylalanine or tryptophan is not found at the CDR3 terminus, so this likely reflects a read error. No DNA is shown, since the ends of the CDR3 on it are uncertain; the CDR3 is the one TCRdb lists. The genes are TRBV24-1 and TRBJ2-1; the listed D gene, TRBD1, was not tested against the DNA. With termini counted, the CDR3 has 17 amino acids. Germline V lookup: CDR1 KGHDR, CDR2 SFDVKD. CDR3 sequence reads: CATSERIQGAYGYTFGS.

A word on this clonotype: A single base separates this from a much larger clone, so it may be a read error. CDR3 amino acids: CASSLAGSYDQFF. The CDR3 region has the DNA TGTGCCAGCAGCTTAGCAGGATCCTACGATCAGTTCTTC. The gene calls are TRBV7-2 and TRBJ2-1; D call uncertain. The CDR3 is 13 amino acids. V lost 0 bases and J 13 bases, leaving 13 bases between the germline ends. Germline CDR1 and CDR2: SGHTA and FQGNSA.

V usage is TRBV27 and J usage is TRBJ2-5; 7 bases are shared with TRBD1. Germline trimming cut 6 bases from V and 2 bases from J; bases unmatched to any gene: 9. Per the germline V gene, CDR1 is MNHEY and CDR2 is SMNVEV (reference sequence). CDR3 length equals 15 residues. CDR3 in DNA: TGTGCCAGCAGCCAAACGACAGGGAATCAAGAGACCCAGTACTTC. It specifies CASSQTTGNQETQYF.

J is TRBJ2-1 and V is TRBV7-2; 7 bases line up with TRBD1. CDR1 and CDR2 (germline): SGHTA, FQGNSA. V gave up 7 bases and J gave up 4 bases; unmatched junction bases: 4. The length of the CDR3 is 13 residues. The CDR3 nucleotides are TGTGCCAGCAAGTGGGACAGATACAATGAGCAGTTCTTC. This gives the protein CASKWDRYNEQFF.